This T cell receptor beta chain was sequenced for a study of follicular helper T cells after annual influenza vaccination. General observations from the study: For non-cTfh compartments, undersampling could not be ruled out.

Sequencing of TCRB used Survey level resolution. This table comes from immunoSEQ multiplex PCR, and its TCRdb copy is limited to in-frame clones, with some not included. The sample includes about 10,000 clones, 80% to 85% of them seen just once. Time point specified: 2013-2014 season, 7 days after vaccination. Between roughly 40 and 100 mL of blood was drawn per time point. Turning to this clone: Antigen unknown.

V was clipped by 6 bases and J by 3 bases; unmatched bases: 12. Germline lookup yields CDR1 SQVTM and CDR2 ANQGSEA. The CDR3 loop spans 15 amino acids. The sequenced sample was CXCR5- memory CD4+ T cells sorted from blood, obtained 7 days after influenza vaccination. The genes are TRBV29-1 and TRBJ2-7; TRBD1 agrees at 9 bases. The origin of this receptor is an adult who received the influenza vaccine. CDR3 amino acids: CSVATGTGTLYEQYF. The CDR3 coding sequence is TGCAGCGTGGCGACCGGGACAGGGACCCTCTACGAGCAGTACTTC.